The entry below describes one TCR beta chain. Its target is unknown. This record comes from a study of beta chain features in type 1 diabetes. Study details: There was similarity between patients and healthy donors in age, gender and cell yields. General study results and limits: At VDJ recombination sites, type 1 diabetes patients had fewer insertions and more deleted nucleotides. In every one of the four CD4+ subsets, TCRB CDR3s were moderately but significantly shorter in Type 1 diabetes patients.

Germline V gives CDR1 MDHEN, CDR2 SYDVKM. The J segment lost 6 bases and the V segment lost 6 bases, leaving 13 bases of the junction unmatched. This CDR3 contains 15 residues. Each of the CD4+ naive, central memory, regulatory and stem cell-like memory populations was sorted via CD45RO/CCR7/CD25/CD127/CD95/CD27. Expressed TCRB transcripts were sequenced because the entire RNA isolate underwent reverse transcription. Deep immunoSEQ sequencing covered naive, central memory and regulatory T cell samples. The table came from immunoSEQ multiplex PCR; TCRdb's copy has only in-frame clones and leaves some out. The profile shows 150,000 to 200,000 clones, 7.5% to 9.5% of them singletons.

The receptor was derived from a woman aged 18 to 35 with type 1 diabetes. What was sequenced was central memory CD4+ T cells from blood. V and J are TRBV28 and TRBJ2-7, with 8 bases that match TRBD1. This CDR3 is CASSRVDRDFGEQYF. The CDR3 DNA reads TGTGCCAGCAGCCGCGTGGACAGGGATTTCGGCGAGCAGTACTTC.